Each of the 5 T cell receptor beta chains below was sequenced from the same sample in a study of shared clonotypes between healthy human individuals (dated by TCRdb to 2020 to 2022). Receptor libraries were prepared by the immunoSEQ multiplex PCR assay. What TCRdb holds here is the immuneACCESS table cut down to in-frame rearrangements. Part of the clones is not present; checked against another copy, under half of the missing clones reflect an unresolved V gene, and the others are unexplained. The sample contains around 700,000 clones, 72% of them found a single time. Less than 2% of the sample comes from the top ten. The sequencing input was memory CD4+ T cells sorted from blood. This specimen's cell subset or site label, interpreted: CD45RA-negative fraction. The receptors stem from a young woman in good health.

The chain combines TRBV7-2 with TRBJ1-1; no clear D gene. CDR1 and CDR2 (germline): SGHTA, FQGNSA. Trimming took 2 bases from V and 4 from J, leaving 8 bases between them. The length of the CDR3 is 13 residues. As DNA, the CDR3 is TGTGCCAGCAGCTTAACGACGGTCACTGAAGCTTTCTTT. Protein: CASSLTTVTEAFF.

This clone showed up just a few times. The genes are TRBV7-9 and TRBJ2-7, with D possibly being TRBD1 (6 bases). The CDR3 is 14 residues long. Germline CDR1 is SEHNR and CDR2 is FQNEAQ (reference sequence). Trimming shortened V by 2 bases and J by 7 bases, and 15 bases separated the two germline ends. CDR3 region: CASSLMQGPGEQYF. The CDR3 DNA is TGTGCCAGCAGCTTAATGCAGGGGCCTGGGGAGCAGTACTTC.

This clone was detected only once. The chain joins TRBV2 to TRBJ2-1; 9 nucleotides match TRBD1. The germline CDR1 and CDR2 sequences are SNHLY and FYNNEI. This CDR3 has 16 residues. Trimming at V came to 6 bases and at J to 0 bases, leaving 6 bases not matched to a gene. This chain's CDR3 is CASRTTGGASYNEQFF. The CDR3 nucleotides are TGTGCCAGCAGAACAACAGGGGGCGCCTCCTACAATGAGCAGTTCTTC.

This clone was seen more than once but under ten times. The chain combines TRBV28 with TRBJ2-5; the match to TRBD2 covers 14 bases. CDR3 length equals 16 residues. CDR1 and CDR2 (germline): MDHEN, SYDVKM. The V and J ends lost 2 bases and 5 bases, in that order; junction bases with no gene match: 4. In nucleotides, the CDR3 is TGTGCCAGCAGTTTAGGGACTAGCGGGGGTCAGGAGACCCAGTACTTC. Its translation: CASSLGTSGGQETQYF.

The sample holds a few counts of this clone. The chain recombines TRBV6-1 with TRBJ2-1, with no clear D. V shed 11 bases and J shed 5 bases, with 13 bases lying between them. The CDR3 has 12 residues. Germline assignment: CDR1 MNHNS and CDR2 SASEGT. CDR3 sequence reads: CAYDMGNNEQFF. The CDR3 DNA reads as TGTGCCTATGATATGGGTAACAATGAGCAGTTCTTC.